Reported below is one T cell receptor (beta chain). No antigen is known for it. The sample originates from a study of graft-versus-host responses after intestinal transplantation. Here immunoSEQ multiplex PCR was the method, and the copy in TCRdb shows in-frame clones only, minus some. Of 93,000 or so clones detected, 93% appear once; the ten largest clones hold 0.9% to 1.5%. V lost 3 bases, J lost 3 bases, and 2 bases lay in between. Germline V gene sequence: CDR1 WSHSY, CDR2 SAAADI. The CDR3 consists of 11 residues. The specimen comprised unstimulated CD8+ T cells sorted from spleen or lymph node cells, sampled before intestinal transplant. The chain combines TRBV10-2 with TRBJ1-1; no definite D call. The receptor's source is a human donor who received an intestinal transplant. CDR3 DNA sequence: TGCGCCAGCAGTGACTACACTGAAGCTTTCTTT. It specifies CASSDYTEAFF.